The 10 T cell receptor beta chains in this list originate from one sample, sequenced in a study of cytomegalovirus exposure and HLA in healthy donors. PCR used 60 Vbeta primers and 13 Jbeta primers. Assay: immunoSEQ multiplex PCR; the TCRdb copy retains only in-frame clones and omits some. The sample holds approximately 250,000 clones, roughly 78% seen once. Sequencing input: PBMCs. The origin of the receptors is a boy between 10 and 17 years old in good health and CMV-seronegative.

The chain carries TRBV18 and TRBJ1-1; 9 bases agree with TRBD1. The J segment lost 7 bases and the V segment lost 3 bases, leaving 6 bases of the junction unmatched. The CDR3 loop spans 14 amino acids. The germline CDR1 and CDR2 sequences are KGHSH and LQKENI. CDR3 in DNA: TGTGCCAGCTCACCGGGACAGGGCTTTATTGAAGCTTTCTTT. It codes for CASSPGQGFIEAFF.

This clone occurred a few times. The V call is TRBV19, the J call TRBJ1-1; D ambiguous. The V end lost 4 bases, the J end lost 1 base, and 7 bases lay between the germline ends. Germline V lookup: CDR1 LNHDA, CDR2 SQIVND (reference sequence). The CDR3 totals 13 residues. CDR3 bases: TGTGCCAGTAGTAGAACGAGGAACACTGAAGCTTTCTTT. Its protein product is CASSRTRNTEAFF.

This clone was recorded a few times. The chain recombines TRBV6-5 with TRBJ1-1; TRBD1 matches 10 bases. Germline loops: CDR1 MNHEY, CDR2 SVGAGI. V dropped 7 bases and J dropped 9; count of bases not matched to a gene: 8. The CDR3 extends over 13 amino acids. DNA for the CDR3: TGTGCCAGCACCTCCCGGGACAGGGGAAAAGCTTTCTTT. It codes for CASTSRDRGKAFF.

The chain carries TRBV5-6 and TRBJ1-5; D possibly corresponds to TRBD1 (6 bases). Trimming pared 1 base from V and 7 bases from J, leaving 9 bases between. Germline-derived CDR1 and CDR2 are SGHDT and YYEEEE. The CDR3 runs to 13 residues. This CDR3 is CASSLHRAQPQHF. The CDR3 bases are TGTGCCAGCAGCTTGCACAGGGCCCAGCCCCAGCATTTT.

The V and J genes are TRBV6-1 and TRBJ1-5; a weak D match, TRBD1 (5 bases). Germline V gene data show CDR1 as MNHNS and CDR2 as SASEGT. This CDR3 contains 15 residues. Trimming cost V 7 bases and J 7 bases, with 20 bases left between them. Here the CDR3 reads CASTEGRDWQQPQHF. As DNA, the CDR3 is TGTGCCAGCACGGAGGGGCGGGACTGGCAACAGCCCCAGCATTTT.

The DNA for the CDR3 is TGCGCCAGCAGCCCAACCATCGGAGATTATGGCTACACCTTC. Encoded protein: CASSPTIGDYGYTF. This chain connects TRBV5-1 to TRBJ1-2, with D unresolved. V was shortened by 4 bases and J by 5 bases, with 15 bases between the two germline ends. The CDR3 extends over 14 amino acids. Germline CDR1 reads SGHRS; CDR2 reads YFSETQ. Full variable domain (rest looked up from reference TRBV5-1 and TRBJ1-2): KAGVTQTPRYLIKTRGQQVTLSCSPISGHRSVSWYQQTPGQGLQFLFEYFSETQRNKGNFPGRFSGRQFSNSRSEMNVSTLELGDSALYLCASSPTIGDYGYTFGSGTRLTVV.

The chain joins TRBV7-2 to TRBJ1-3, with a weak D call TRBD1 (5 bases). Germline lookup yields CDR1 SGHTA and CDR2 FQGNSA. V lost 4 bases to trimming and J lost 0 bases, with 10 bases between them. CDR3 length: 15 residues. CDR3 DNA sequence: TGTGCCAGCAGCTCTAACGGGGGCTCTGGAAACACCATATATTTT. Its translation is CASSSNGGSGNTIYF.

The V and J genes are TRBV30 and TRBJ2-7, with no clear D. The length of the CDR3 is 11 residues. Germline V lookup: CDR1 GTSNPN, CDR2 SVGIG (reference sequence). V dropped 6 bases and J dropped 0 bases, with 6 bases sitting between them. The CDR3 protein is CACLSSYEQYF. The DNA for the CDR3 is TGTGCCTGCCTCAGCTCCTACGAGCAGTACTTC. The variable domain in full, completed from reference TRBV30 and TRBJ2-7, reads SQTIHQWPATLVQPVGSPLSLECTVEGTSNPNLYWYRQAAGRGLQLLFYSVGIGQISSEVPQNLSASRPQDRQFILSSKKLLLSDSGFYLCACLSSYEQYFGPGTRLTVT.

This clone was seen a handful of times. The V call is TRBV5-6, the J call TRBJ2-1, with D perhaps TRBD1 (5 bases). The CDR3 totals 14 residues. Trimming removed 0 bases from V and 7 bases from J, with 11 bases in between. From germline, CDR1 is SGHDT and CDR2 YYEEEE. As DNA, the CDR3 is TGTGCCAGCAGCTTGGGCTATAGGGGAAATGAGCAGTTCTTC. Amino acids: CASSLGYRGNEQFF. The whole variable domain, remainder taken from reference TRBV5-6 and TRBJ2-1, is DAGVTQSPTHLIKTRGQQVTLRCSPKSGHDTVSWYQQALGQGPQFIFQYYEEEERQRGNFPDRFSGHQFPNYSSELNVNALLLGDSALYLCASSLGYRGNEQFFGPGTRLTVL.

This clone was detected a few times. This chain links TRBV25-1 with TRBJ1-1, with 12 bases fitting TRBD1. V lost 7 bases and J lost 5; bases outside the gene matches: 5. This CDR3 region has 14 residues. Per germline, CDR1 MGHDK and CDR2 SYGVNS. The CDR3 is CASTGDRGLTEAFF. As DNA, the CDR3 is TGTGCCAGCACTGGGGACAGGGGGCTTACTGAAGCTTTCTTT.